This entry concerns a single T cell receptor (beta chain). This clone was observed a handful of times. Its specific antigen is unknown. Per-base quality was not reported, and no clone a single base away is much larger than it. There are 15 amino acids in the CDR3, from cysteine to phenylalanine inclusive. Only the CDR3 part of the read is kept: 45 bases, read in frame from the first base. V sheds 0 bases and J sheds 0 bases, leaving 8 bases between their ends. CDR1 and CDR2, looked up from the germline V gene, are MNHEY and SVGAGI. The data were obtained in a study of blood T cell repertoires in COVID-19 (TCRdb year 2020). About the investigation overall: Collaborator samples came from the United States, Italy and Spain and covered acute and convalescent phases of COVID-19. The prospective study material was composed of cDNA or gDNA derived from T cells, B-cell-depleted T cells, or PBMCs. The dataset comprised deeply sampled blood TCRbeta repertoires from subjects exposed to, actively infected with, or recovered from COVID-19. A freely available public database, intended as a resource for researchers studying the immune response to SARS-CoV-2, is where the repertoires were released. Samples were obtained from the ongoing ImmuneRACE study (first 160 participants) and from over 1,000 subjects provided by 6 global collaborators. Sample metadata almost always included a de-identified subject ID, COVID-19 status, age in years and sex. Where HLA class I and class II types were available, the types were taken from metadata supplied by the sample provider, not from assay-based typing. Points the paper makes about the study in general: The amount of clinical and demographic metadata varied by source and participant and was provided uncurated.

TCRbeta CDR3 regions were amplified from genomic DNA using the immunoSEQ Assay, a bias-controlled multiplex PCR. The authors processed their data as follows. The number of nucleated cells in each sample was estimated from the amplification of reference gene primers within the assay. Sequence reads were collapsed and filtered to measure the absolute abundance of every unique TCRbeta CDR3 rearrangement. For each sample, productive Simpson clonality was calculated as the square root of Simpson's diversity index over productive rearrangements. TCRdb holds this immuneACCESS table with in-frame rearrangements only. Some clones are missing; in checked studies, unresolved V genes explain under half, and the rest has no known cause. The V and J calls and clone size are taken from that table; D and trimming were inferred from the DNA. This sample gives around 93,000 clones in total; around 87% of them show up just once. Together, the top ten hold roughly 14% of the sample.

Collaborating institutions collected whole blood in K2EDTA tubes following their own protocols. For TCRbeta analysis, collaborators shipped samples in one of three forms: frozen whole blood, isolated PBMCs, or DNA extracted from either of those sample types. The clonotype was recovered from a human donor in a cohort sampled during active COVID-19. Sequenced: peripheral blood. This chain joins TRBV6-5 to TRBJ1-1; the D gene is possibly TRBD1, with 5 bases matching. At the DNA level, the sequence is TGTGCCAGCAGTTACTCGGGGGGGATGAACACTGAAGCTTTCTTT. This yields the protein CASSYSGGMNTEAFF.